A selection of T cell receptor beta chains follows, all from one sample in a study of high-grade serous ovarian cancer treatment subgroups. Some clones are missing from TCRdb's copy, which holds only in-frame ones; the method was immunoSEQ multiplex PCR. The data show over 500 clones, around 80% seen once. The sequenced sample consisted of tumor tissue. Receptor source: a human donor with high-grade serous ovarian cancer. Both conserved end residues are part of each CDR3. The D gene is left open where the match is weak. Rows give clone size only sometimes, using once, few, many, or a class for an expanded clone.

>13|TRBJ2-7|once|.|TRBV7-2
CASSLARIYEQYF
TGTGCCAGCAGCTTAGCGAGGATCTACGAGCAGTACTTC
>15|TRBJ2-2|.|TRBD1|TRBV27
CASSPRGWNTGELFF
TGTGCCAGCAGTCCCAGGGGGTGGAACACCGGGGAGCTGTTTTTT
>13|TRBJ1-1|.|TRBD1|TRBV6-1
CASRDQGATEAFF
TGTGCCAGCAGGGACCAGGGGGCAACTGAAGCTTTCTTT
>14|TRBJ2-2|.|.|TRBV11-3
CASTKYGGTGELFF
TGTGCCAGCACCAAATACGGGGGTACCGGGGAGCTGTTTTTT
>13|TRBJ1-2|.|.|TRBV27
CASSLGPFYGYTF
TGTGCCAGCAGTTTGGGGCCCTTTTATGGCTACACCTTC
>18|TRBJ2-7|.|TRBD2|TRBV7-2
CASSFPGTSAVSSYEQYF
TGTGCCAGCAGCTTCCCCGGGACTAGCGCCGTAAGCTCCTACGAGCAGTACTTC
>18|TRBJ2-1|few|.|TRBV4-3
CASSQESLLGGTNNEQFF
TGCGCCAGCAGCCAAGAGTCCTTACTAGGAGGGACGAACAATGAGCAGTTCTTC
>17|TRBJ1-1|.|.|TRBV18
CASSPHSQGETNTEAFF
TGTGCCAGCTCACCACACTCCCAAGGGGAAACGAACACTGAAGCTTTCTTT
>16|TRBJ1-4|.|TRBD1|TRBV6-6
CASSSPGAGGWEKLFF
TGTGCCAGCAGCTCCCCCGGGGCAGGGGGATGGGAAAAACTGTTTTTT
>16|TRBJ2-1|.|.|TRBV5-1
CASSLEWPGTVFEQFF
TGCGCCAGCAGCTTGGAGTGGCCAGGAACTGTGTTTGAGCAGTTCTTC
>13|TRBJ1-1|.|TRBD1|TRBV29-1
CSVERGHITEAFF
TGCAGCGTTGAAAGGGGGCACATCACTGAAGCTTTCTTT
>12|TRBJ2-7|once|.|TRBV7-3
CASSKQGYWQYF
TGTGCCAGCAGCAAGCAGGGGTATTGGCAGTACTTC
>13|TRBJ2-3|.|.|TRBV27
CASSSRGFDTQYF
TGTGCCAGCAGTAGTAGAGGGTTTGATACGCAGTATTTT
>16|TRBJ2-1|.|TRBD2|TRBV7-2
CASSLGGTSGDNEQFF
TGTGCCAGCAGCCTAGGGGGGACTAGCGGGGACAATGAGCAGTTCTTC
>18|TRBJ2-1|.|TRBD2|TRBV25-1
CASSDSHRQAGADNEQFF
TGTGCCAGCAGTGACAGCCATCGGCAGGCGGGAGCCGACAATGAGCAGTTCTTC
>12|TRBJ1-6|.|.|TRBV6-1
CATWGQNSPLHF
TGTGCCACGTGGGGCCAGAATTCACCCCTCCACTTT
>18|TRBJ2-2|.|TRBD1|TRBV9
CASSIRDRGLAWAGELFF
TGTGCCAGCAGCATCCGGGACAGGGGGCTTGCATGGGCCGGGGAGCTGTTTTTT
>17|TRBJ2-6|.|TRBD1|TRBV7-2
CASRQTGIFSGANVLTF
TGTGCCAGCAGACAGACAGGGATATTCTCTGGGGCCAACGTCCTGACTTTC
>14|TRBJ1-3|.|.|TRBV19
CASSDWSSGNTIYF
TGTGCCAGCTCTGACTGGAGCTCTGGAAACACCATATATTTT
>14|TRBJ2-1|once|.|TRBV6-6
CATSQGSSYNEQFF
TGTGCCACCTCGCAGGGTAGCTCCTACAATGAGCAGTTCTTC
>14|TRBJ2-7|.|.|TRBV27
CASSLVLDSGEQYF
TGTGCCAGCAGTTTAGTTCTGGACTCCGGCGAGCAGTACTTC
>15|TRBJ1-1|.|TRBD1|TRBV6-5
CASSHETGAITEAFF
TGTGCCAGCAGTCACGAAACAGGGGCCATCACTGAAGCTTTCTTT
>15|TRBJ1-1|.|.|TRBV19
CASSTAGEGGTEAFF
TGTGCCAGTAGTACCGCAGGGGAGGGAGGCACTGAAGCTTTCTTT
>14|TRBJ1-1|few|.|TRBV18
CASSPGPGNTEAFF
TGTGCCAGCTCACCTGGGCCCGGGAACACTGAAGCTTTCTTT
>14|TRBJ1-6|.|TRBD1|TRBV5-1
CASSWDRGGGFLHF
TGCGCCAGCAGCTGGGACAGGGGAGGAGGGTTCCTCCACTTT
>14|TRBJ2-2|once|.|TRBV9
CASSAGLYTGELFF
TGTGCCAGCAGCGCTGGACTGTACACCGGGGAGCTGTTTTTT
>13|TRBJ1-4|.|.|TRBV25-1
CASSEYLREKLFF
TGTGCCAGCAGTGAATATTTACGGGAAAAACTGTTTTTT
>17|TRBJ2-1|.|TRBD2|TRBV27
CASSSTLGGRAYNEQFF
TGTGCCAGCAGTTCTACCCTCGGCGGGAGGGCCTACAATGAGCAGTTCTTC
>14|TRBJ2-2|.|TRBD2|TRBV28
CASTRLAGAGELFF
TGTGCCAGCACCAGACTAGCGGGAGCGGGGGAGCTGTTTTTT
>14|TRBJ2-3|.|.|TRBV15
CATSIRKVTDTQYF
TGTGCCACCAGCATAAGGAAAGTCACAGATACGCAGTATTTT
>13|TRBJ2-7|.|TRBD2|TRBV5-4
CATKRENSYEQYF
TGTGCCACCAAGCGGGAGAACAGCTACGAGCAGTACTTC
>14|TRBJ1-2|.|.|TRBV7-9
CASSFLATNYGYTF
TGTGCCAGCAGCTTTTTAGCGACTAACTATGGCTACACCTTC
>14|TRBJ2-5|.|.|TRBV27
CASSLLGIQETQYF
TGTGCCAGCAGTTTATTGGGGATTCAAGAGACCCAGTACTTC
>20|TRBJ1-4|.|TRBD1|TRBV19
CASSGNQGQYEKTTNEKLFF
TGTGCCAGTAGTGGCAATCAGGGACAGTACGAAAAAACAACTAATGAAAAACTGTTTTTT
>15|TRBJ2-1|.|.|TRBV7-2
CASSLALGEGYEQFF
TGTGCCAGCAGCTTAGCACTAGGGGAAGGCTATGAGCAGTTCTTC
>14|TRBJ2-1|.|.|TRBV27
CASSLWIADNEQFF
TGTGCCAGCAGTTTATGGATAGCGGACAATGAGCAGTTCTTC
>16|TRBJ2-6|.|.|TRBV6-5
CASSSPASSGANVLTF
TGTGCCAGCAGTTCCCCAGCTAGCTCTGGGGCCAACGTCCTGACTTTC
>14|TRBJ2-1|.|TRBD2|TRBV25-1
CASSVAGVPNEQFF
TGTGCCAGCAGTGTAGCGGGAGTCCCCAATGAGCAGTTCTTC
>18|TRBJ2-6|.|.|TRBV4-2
CASSPYGRGAAGANVLTF
TGTGCCAGCAGCCCTTATGGAAGAGGAGCAGCTGGGGCCAACGTCCTGACTTTC
>17|TRBJ2-2|.|TRBD2|TRBV5-8
CASSLGGLAENTGELFF
TGTGCCAGCAGCTTGGGGGGACTAGCAGAGAACACCGGGGAGCTGTTTTTT
>15|TRBJ2-7|.|.|TRBV25-1
CASSGGLGATYEQYF
TGTGCCAGCAGTGGGGGACTGGGGGCCACATACGAGCAGTACTTC
>15|TRBJ2-2|.|.|TRBV18
CASSRASDWTGELFF
TGTGCCAGCTCACGGGCGAGCGATTGGACCGGGGAGCTGTTTTTT
>15|TRBJ1-2|.|.|TRBV19
CASSIGWGGNYGYTF
TGTGCCAGTAGTATAGGCTGGGGTGGTAACTATGGCTACACCTTC
>12|TRBJ1-1|few|.|TRBV2
CASSGAGVEAFF
TGTGCCAGCAGCGGAGCAGGGGTTGAAGCTTTCTTT
>15|TRBJ2-1|.|.|TRBV27
CASSLTGTSYNEQFF
TGTGCCAGCAGTTTGACGGGAACTTCCTACAATGAGCAGTTCTTC
>14|TRBJ2-6|few|TRBD1|TRBV6-1
CASSVAGGSNVLTF
TGTGCCAGCAGTGTCGCAGGGGGCTCCAACGTCCTGACTTTC
>13|TRBJ1-1|.|TRBD1|TRBV6-6
CASRDQGATEAFF
TGTGCCAGCAGGGACCAGGGGGCAACTGAAGCTTTCTTT
>14|TRBJ1-2|.|.|TRBV11-3
CASSLSPTNYGYTF
TGTGCCAGCAGCCTCAGCCCCACTAACTATGGCTACACCTTC
>15|TRBJ2-3|.|TRBD1|TRBV7-2
CASTSGQGGGDTQYF
TGTGCCAGCACCTCCGGACAGGGAGGTGGAGATACGCAGTATTTT
>14|TRBJ1-2|.|.|TRBV5-6
CASSLYGALGGYTF
TGTGCCAGCAGCTTGTACGGTGCCCTGGGGGGCTACACCTTC
>12|TRBJ2-1|few|.|TRBV5-1
CASSEGDNEQFF
TGCGCCAGCAGCGAGGGGGACAATGAGCAGTTCTTC
>12|TRBJ1-4|.|.|TRBV7-9
CASSLEEGKLFF
TGTGCCAGCAGCTTAGAGGAGGGAAAACTGTTTTTT
>15|TRBJ2-7|.|TRBD2|TRBV6-1
CASSELSGTRDEQYF
TGTGCCAGCAGTGAACTTAGCGGGACTAGAGACGAGCAGTACTTC
>15|TRBJ2-7|once|TRBD1|TRBV4-1
CASSQRTGAHYEQYF
TGCGCCAGCAGCCAACGGACAGGCGCTCACTACGAGCAGTACTTC
>16|TRBJ1-5|few|.|TRBV25-1
CASSGGSDYSNQPQHF
TGTGCCAGCAGTGGAGGGAGTGACTATAGCAATCAGCCCCAGCATTTT
>15|TRBJ1-2|.|.|TRBV4-3
CASSQDLVPFNGYTF
TGCGCCAGCAGCCAAGATTTGGTCCCCTTTAATGGCTACACCTTC